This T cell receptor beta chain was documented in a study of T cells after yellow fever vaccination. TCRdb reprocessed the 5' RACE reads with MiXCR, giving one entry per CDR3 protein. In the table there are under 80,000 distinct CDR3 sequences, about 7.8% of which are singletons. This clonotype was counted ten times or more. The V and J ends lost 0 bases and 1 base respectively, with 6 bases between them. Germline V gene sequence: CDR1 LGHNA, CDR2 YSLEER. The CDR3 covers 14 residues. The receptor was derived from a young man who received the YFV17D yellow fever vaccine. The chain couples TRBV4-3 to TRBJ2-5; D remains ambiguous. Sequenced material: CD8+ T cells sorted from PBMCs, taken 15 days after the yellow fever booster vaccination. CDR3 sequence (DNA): TGCGCCAGCAGCCAAGAGACCTTCCAAGAGACCCAGTACTTC. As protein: CASSQETFQETQYF.